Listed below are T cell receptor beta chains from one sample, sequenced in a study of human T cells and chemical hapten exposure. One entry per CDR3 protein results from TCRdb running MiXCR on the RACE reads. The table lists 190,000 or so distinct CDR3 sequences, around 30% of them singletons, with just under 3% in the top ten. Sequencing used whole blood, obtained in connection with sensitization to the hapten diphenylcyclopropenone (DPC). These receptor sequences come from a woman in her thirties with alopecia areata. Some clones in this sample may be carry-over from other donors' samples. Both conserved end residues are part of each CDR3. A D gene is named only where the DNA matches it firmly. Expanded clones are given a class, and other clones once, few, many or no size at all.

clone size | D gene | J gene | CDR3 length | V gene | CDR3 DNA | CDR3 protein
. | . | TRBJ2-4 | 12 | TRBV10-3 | TGTGCCAGCGGTCAGGGCGAAAACATTCAGTACTTC | CASGQGENIQYF
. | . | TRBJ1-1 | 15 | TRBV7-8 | TGTGCCAGCAGCCCACCGGGGGGGTCGAACACTGAAGCTTTCTTT | CASSPPGGSNTEAFF
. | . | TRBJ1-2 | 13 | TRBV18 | TGTGCCAGCTCACTTGACGGTGGCTATGGCTACACCTTC | CASSLDGGYGYTF
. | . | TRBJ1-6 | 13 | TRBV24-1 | TGTGCCACCTCCCGAGGGGAGCATTCACCCCTCCACTTT | CATSRGEHSPLHF
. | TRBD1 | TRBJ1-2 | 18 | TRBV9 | TGTGCCAGCAGCCCCGGGACAGGTTCTAAAGGGGAATACTATGGCTACACCTTC | CASSPGTGSKGEYYGYTF
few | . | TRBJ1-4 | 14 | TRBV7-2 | TGTGCCAGCAGCTTAGACAGGTCTAATGAAAAACTGTTTTTT | CASSLDRSNEKLFF
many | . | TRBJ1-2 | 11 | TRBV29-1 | TGCAGCGTTGAGGGGGGGCATGGCTACACCTTC | CSVEGGHGYTF
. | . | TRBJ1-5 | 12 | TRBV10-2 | TGCGCCAGCAGTCACGAGAGGCAGCCCCAGCATTTT | CASSHERQPQHF
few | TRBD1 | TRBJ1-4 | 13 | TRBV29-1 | TGCAGCGTCCAGGGGGCGGCTAATGAAAAACTGTTTTTT | CSVQGAANEKLFF
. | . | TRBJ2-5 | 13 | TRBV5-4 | TGTGCCAGCAGCTTGGTCTCGGAAGAGACCCAGTACTTC | CASSLVSEETQYF
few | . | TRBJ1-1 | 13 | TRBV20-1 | TGCAGTGCTAGCCGATTTGGGGACACTGAAGCTTTCTTT | CSASRFGDTEAFF
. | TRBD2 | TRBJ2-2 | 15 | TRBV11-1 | TGTGCCAGCAGCTGGACGGGGGGGCCGACCGGGGAGCTGTTTTTT | CASSWTGGPTGELFF
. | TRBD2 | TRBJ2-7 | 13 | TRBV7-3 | TGTGCCAGCAGCTTAAGTAGCGGGTACGAGCAGTACTTC | CASSLSSGYEQYF
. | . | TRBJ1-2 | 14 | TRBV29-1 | TGCAGCGTTGCAGGGGCCGACCGGCCCTATGGCTACACCTTC | CSVAGADRPYGYTF
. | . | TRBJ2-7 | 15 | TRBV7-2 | TGTGCCAGCAGCTTAGAGGTAGCCGGGGGTTACGAGCAGTACTTC | CASSLEVAGGYEQYF
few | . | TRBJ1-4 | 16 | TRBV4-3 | TGCGCCAGCAGCCAGGCGGTAGGGACAACTAATGAAAAACTGTTTTTT | CASSQAVGTTNEKLFF
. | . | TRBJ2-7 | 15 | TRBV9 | TGTGCCAGCAGCGGCCAGGGAAATCAGGCCTACGAGCAGTACTTC | CASSGQGNQAYEQYF
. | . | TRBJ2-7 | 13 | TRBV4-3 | TGCGCCAGCAGCCAAGAATCGGCGGGCGAGCAGTACTTC | CASSQESAGEQYF